This record covers a single T cell receptor beta chain. Single viable CD3+CD4+CD8-CD45RO+ cells were sorted as the memory CD4+ T cells. The V gene end was trimmed by 4 bases and the J gene end by 5 bases; junction bases not matched to a gene: 6. In germline, CDR1 is SGHNT, CDR2 YYREEE (reference sequence). CDR3 length equals 15 residues. These data originate in a study of memory CD4+ T cells and cytomegalovirus serostatus. The method was immunoSEQ multiplex PCR; TCRdb's version includes in-frame clones alone and lacks a portion of them. Of roughly 50,000 clones listed, around three quarters were seen once; the top ten hold around 1.6%.

Sequenced: memory CD4+ T cells from blood. This chain uses TRBV5-4 with TRBJ2-1; 10 nucleotides align to TRBD1. The receptor comes from an adult in good health and CMV-seronegative. DNA for the CDR3: TGTGCCAGCAGCCTTAGACAGGGGGCGCACAATGAGCAGTTCTTC. Residues: CASSLRQGAHNEQFF.